This T cell receptor (beta chain) emerged from a study of OX40 agonist ivuxolimab in advanced cancers. Points from the study as a whole: Nonresponders included some who also had low normalized T-cell clonal expansion.

Data came from immunoSEQ multiplex PCR; TCRdb stores just in-frame clones and leaves some out. The sample holds about 50,000 clones, 90% to 95% seen once. This clone was seen only once. The antigen remains undetermined. Trimming cost V 3 bases and J 5 bases, with 8 bases left between them. The CDR3 is 14 residues long. Looked up from germline, CDR1 is MDHEN and CDR2 is SYDVKM. This TCR came from an adult with an advanced solid tumor such as melanoma, head and neck, liver or kidney cancer. The chain carries TRBV28 and TRBJ1-6; D ambiguous. Source: CD4+ or CD8+ T cells sorted from blood, taken in a trial of the OX40 agonist ivuxolimab. The CDR3 region has the DNA TGTGCCAGCAGTTTTTCCGCGGATAATTCACCCCTCCACTTT. Amino acids: CASSFSADNSPLHF.